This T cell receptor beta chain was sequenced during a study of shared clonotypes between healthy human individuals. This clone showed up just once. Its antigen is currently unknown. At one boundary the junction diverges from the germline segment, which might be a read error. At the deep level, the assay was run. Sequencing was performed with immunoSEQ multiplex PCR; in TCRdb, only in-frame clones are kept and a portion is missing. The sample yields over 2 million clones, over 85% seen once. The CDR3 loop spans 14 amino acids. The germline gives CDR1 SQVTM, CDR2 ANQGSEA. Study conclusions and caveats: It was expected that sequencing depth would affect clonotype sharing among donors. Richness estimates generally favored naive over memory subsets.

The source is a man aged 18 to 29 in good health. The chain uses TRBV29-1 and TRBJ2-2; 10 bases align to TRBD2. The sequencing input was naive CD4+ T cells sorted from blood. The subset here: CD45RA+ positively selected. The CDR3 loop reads CSVEAGGPTGELFF. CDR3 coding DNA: TGCAGCGTGGAAGCGGGAGGGCCAACCGGGGAGCTGTTTTTT.